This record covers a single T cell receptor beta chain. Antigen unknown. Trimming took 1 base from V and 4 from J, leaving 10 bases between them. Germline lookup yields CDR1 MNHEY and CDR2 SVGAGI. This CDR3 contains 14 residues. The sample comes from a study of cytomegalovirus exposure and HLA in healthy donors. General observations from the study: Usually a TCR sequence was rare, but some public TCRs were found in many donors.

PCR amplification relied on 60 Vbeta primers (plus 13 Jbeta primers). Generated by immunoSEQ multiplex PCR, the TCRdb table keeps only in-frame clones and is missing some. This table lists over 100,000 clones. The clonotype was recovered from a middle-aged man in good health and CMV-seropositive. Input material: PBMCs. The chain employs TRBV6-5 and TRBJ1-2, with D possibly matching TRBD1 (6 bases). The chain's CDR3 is CASSYYGQSYGYTF. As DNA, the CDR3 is TGTGCCAGCAGTTACTACGGACAGAGCTATGGCTACACCTTC.